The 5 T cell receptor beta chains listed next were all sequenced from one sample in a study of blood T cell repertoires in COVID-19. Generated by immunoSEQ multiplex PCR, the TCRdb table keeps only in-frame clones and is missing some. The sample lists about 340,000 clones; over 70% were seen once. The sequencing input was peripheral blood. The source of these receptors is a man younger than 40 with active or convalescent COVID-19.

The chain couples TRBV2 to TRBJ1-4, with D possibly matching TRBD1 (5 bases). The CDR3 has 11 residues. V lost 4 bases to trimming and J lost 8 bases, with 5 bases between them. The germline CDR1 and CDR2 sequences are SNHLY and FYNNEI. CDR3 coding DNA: TGTGCCAGCAGTGCAGGGGAAAAACTGTTTTTT. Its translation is CASSAGEKLFF.

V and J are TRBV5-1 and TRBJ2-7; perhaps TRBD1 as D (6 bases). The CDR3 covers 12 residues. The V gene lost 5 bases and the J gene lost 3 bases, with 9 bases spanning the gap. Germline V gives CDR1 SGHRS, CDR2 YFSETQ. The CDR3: CASRLQGYEQYF. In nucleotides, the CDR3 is TGCGCCAGCAGACTACAGGGCTACGAGCAGTACTTC. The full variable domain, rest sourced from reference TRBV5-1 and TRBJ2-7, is KAGVTQTPRYLIKTRGQQVTLSCSPISGHRSVSWYQQTPGQGLQFLFEYFSETQRNKGNFPGRFSGRQFSNSRSEMNVSTLELGDSALYLCASRLQGYEQYFGPGTRLTVT.

The CDR3: CATTGEGTSGYEQYF. Here the CDR3 DNA reads TGTGCCACTACCGGGGAGGGGACTAGCGGATACGAGCAGTACTTC. The chain employs TRBV6-5 and TRBJ2-7, with 11 bases matching TRBD2. The CDR3 has 15 amino acids. CDR1 is MNHEY and CDR2 is SVGAGI in the germline V gene. J gave up 4 bases and V 10 bases, and 12 bases lay outside the gene matches.

DNA for the CDR3: TGTGCCAGTTCAAGGGGCTCTAGCTCCTACGAGCAGTACTTC. Translating it yields CASSRGSSSYEQYF. The J gene is TRBJ2-7, the V gene TRBV19, with a weak D call TRBD1 (5 bases). Trimming took 8 bases from V and 0 from J, leaving 14 bases between them. The germline CDR1 and CDR2 sequences are LNHDA and SQIVND (reference sequence). CDR3 size: 14 residues.

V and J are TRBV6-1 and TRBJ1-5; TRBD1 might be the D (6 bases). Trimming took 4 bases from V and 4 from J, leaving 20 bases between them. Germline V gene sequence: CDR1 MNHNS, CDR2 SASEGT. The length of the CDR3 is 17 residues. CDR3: CASSGRGGLGRNQPQHF. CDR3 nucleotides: TGTGCCAGCAGTGGCCGGGGGGGGCTAGGGAGAAATCAGCCCCAGCATTTT.